One and the same sample provided the 17 T cell receptor beta chains below, sequenced in a study of regulatory T cells in long-lasting Graves disease. Time point of the sample: newly diagnosed GD, antithyroid drugs for less than 3 months. The TCR library was made from RNA that had been extracted from PBMCs in TRIzol. Construction of the TCR beta libraries employed iRepertoire HTBI primers in conjunction with Arm-PCR of CDR3 regions. From the multiplex PCR reads, TCRdb called clonotypes with MiXCR, one entry per CDR3 protein. The sample has about 540,000 distinct CDR3 sequences; about 13% are singletons. The sample also formed part of further work on T cells in Graves' hyperthyroidism and ophthalmopathy.

This specimen was peripheral blood mononuclear cells (PBMCs), taken at new diagnosis, from a patient treated with antithyroid drugs. The receptors were gathered from a man younger than 40 with Graves disease.

The J gene is TRBJ1-2, the V gene TRBV4-2; D unresolved. Germline lookup yields CDR1 LGHNA and CDR2 YNFKEQ. This CDR3 has 14 residues. V lost 0 bases to trimming and J lost 1 base, with 6 bases between them. DNA of the CDR3: TGTGCCAGCAGCCAAGAAACACTTAACTATGGCTACACCTTC. Its protein is CASSQETLNYGYTF.

This clonotype was counted a few times. This sequence joins TRBV19 and TRBJ2-7; TRBD2 agrees at 10 bases. Trimming took 6 bases from V and 2 from J; bases not matched to a gene: 7. Germline CDR1 and CDR2: LNHDA and SQIVND (reference sequence). The CDR3 consists of 15 residues. CDR3 sequence: CASRTGTSAAYEQYF. CDR3 bases: TGTGCCAGTAGAACCGGGACTAGCGCCGCCTACGAGCAGTACTTC.

This chain uses TRBV5-5 with TRBJ2-7; 8 nucleotides agree with TRBD2. J lost 2 bases, V lost 4 bases, and 8 bases had no gene match. From germline, CDR1 is SGHKS and CDR2 YYEKEE (reference sequence). The CDR3 is 15 amino acids. Written as DNA, the CDR3 is TGTGCCAGCAGCGTTGTGACTAGCGCCACCTACGAGCAGTACTTC. Translating gives CASSVVTSATYEQYF.

This clonotype was seen a single time. Being one base from a much bigger clone, this may be a read error. The chain couples TRBV30 to TRBJ1-4; no clear D. The CDR3 covers 11 residues. From germline, CDR1 is GTSNPN and CDR2 SVGIG (reference sequence). The CDR3 sequence: CAWSGNGKLFF. The DNA for the CDR3 is TGTGCCTGGAGCGGTAATGGAAAACTGTTTTTT.

This clonotype appeared many times. This chain links TRBV29-1 with TRBJ2-3; 7 nucleotides agree with TRBD1. The CDR3 is 16 residues long. J gave up 2 bases and V 1 base, and 9 bases lay outside the gene matches. Germline V lookup: CDR1 SQVTM, CDR2 ANQGSEA. The CDR3 DNA is TGCAGCGTTGAAGTTCCCAGACAGGGATCCACAGATACGCAGTATTTT. Its translation is CSVEVPRQGSTDTQYF.

Many counts were recorded for this clonotype. This chain connects TRBV7-9 to TRBJ2-3; D gene uncertain. The CDR3 spans 15 residues. Germline V gene sequence: CDR1 SEHNR, CDR2 FQNEAQ (reference sequence). Trimming cost V 2 bases and J 2 bases, with 11 bases left between them. The CDR3 loop is CASSLRDTLTDTQYF. CDR3 nucleotide sequence: TGTGCCAGCAGCTTACGTGACACTCTCACAGATACGCAGTATTTT.

This clonotype appeared many times. J is TRBJ1-5 and V is TRBV5-1; possibly TRBD1 for D (5 bases). CDR1 and CDR2 (germline): SGHRS, YFSETQ. The germline V and J ends were trimmed by 5 bases and 0 bases, with 9 bases remaining between them. The CDR3 is 14 residues long. CDR3 sequence reads: CASSTGLSNQPQHF. The CDR3 bases are TGCGCCAGCAGTACAGGTCTTAGCAATCAGCCCCAGCATTTT.

The table lists this clonotype with many counts. The chain carries TRBV12-3 or TRBV12-4 and TRBJ2-7; tentative D call: TRBD2 (6 bases). The CDR3 covers 16 residues. V lost 3 bases, J lost 0 bases, and 15 bases lay in between. CDR3 in amino acids: CASSFRVAEYSYEQYF. In nucleotides, the CDR3 is TGTGCCAGCAGTTTCAGGGTAGCGGAATACTCCTACGAGCAGTACTTC.

This clonotype came up many times. This sequence joins TRBV5-1 and TRBJ1-2, with TRBD1 identical over 9 bases. With V trimmed by 4 bases and J by 4 bases, 14 bases remained unmatched. The CDR3 is 17 amino acids. Germline lookup yields CDR1 SGHRS and CDR2 YFSETQ. The CDR3 region is CASSRDRELVLGYGYTF. DNA for the CDR3: TGCGCCAGCAGCCGGGACAGGGAGTTGGTCCTCGGCTATGGCTACACCTTC.

This clonotype was detected ten times or more. Mismatch with germline at one junction end may stem from a read error. The chain joins TRBV6-5 to TRBJ2-7; possibly TRBD1 for D (6 bases). The CDR3 consists of 15 residues. CDR1 and CDR2 (germline): MNHEY, SVGAGI. In DNA form, the CDR3 reads TGTGCCAGCAGTTACCTTATGGGTACGGGACAAGCATTGTATTTC. This translates into CASSYLMGTGQALYF.

There are many counts of this clonotype. This sequence joins TRBV27 and TRBJ2-1; TRBD2 might be the D (6 bases). Per the germline V gene, CDR1 is MNHEY and CDR2 is SMNVEV (reference sequence). This CDR3 region has 14 residues. V shed 2 bases and J shed 8 bases, with 13 bases lying between them. CDR3 region: CASSLAGTRHEQFF. Written as DNA, the CDR3 is TGTGCCAGCAGTTTAGCCGGGACTCGGCATGAGCAGTTCTTC.

This clonotype was seen ten or more times. The chain recombines TRBV28 with TRBJ2-7; the D gene is possibly TRBD1 (6 bases). Germline CDR1 reads MDHEN; CDR2 reads SYDVKM. V lost 10 bases, J lost 2 bases, and 15 bases lay in between. The CDR3 sequence is 13 residues long. The CDR3 DNA is TGTGCCACCTGGGGCAGGGGACCCTACGAGCAGTACTTC. It codes for CATWGRGPYEQYF.

This clonotype appeared a few times. The CDR3 DNA reads as TGCGCCAGCAGCTTGGAGGGGGTGGAGACCCAGTACTTC. This gives the protein CASSLEGVETQYF. The chain has TRBV5-1 and TRBJ2-5, with D tentatively TRBD1 (6 bases). Per germline, CDR1 SGHRS and CDR2 YFSETQ. Trimming shortened V by 0 bases and J by 5 bases, and 8 bases separated the two germline ends. The CDR3 loop spans 13 amino acids.

There are many counts of this clonotype. The chain links TRBV20-1 to TRBJ2-1; a weak D match, TRBD2 (6 bases). Germline lookup yields CDR1 DFQATT and CDR2 SNEGSKA (reference sequence). With 5 bases removed from V and 4 bases from J, the gap between germline ends came to 9 bases. The CDR3 has 12 amino acids. CDR3 in amino acids: CSARGLYNEQFF. Written as DNA, the CDR3 is TGCAGTGCTCGGGGACTTTACAATGAGCAGTTCTTC.

DNA for the CDR3: TGCGCCAGCAGCCTTCGACAGGGCAGAAAGGATGGCTACACCTTC. This sequence encodes CASSLRQGRKDGYTF. The gene calls are TRBV4-1 and TRBJ1-2, with 7 bases fitting TRBD1. With 4 bases clipped from V and 6 bases from J, the junction kept 11 bases outside the gene matches. Per germline, CDR1 MGHRA and CDR2 YSYEKL. CDR3 length equals 15 residues.

At least ten counts were recorded for this clonotype. The CDR3 here is CASSLAGTSGSYEQYF. Written as DNA, the CDR3 is TGCGCCAGCAGCTTGGCAGGGACTAGCGGGTCCTACGAGCAGTACTTC. V usage is TRBV5-1 and J usage is TRBJ2-7; 12 nucleotides agree with TRBD2. CDR3 size: 16 residues. The V gene end was trimmed by 0 bases and the J gene end by 1 base; junction bases not matched to a gene: 2. Germline values: CDR1 SGHRS, CDR2 YFSETQ.

This clonotype was counted ten times or more. The gene calls are TRBV5-5 and TRBJ1-5, with D perhaps TRBD1 (5 bases). Germline loops: CDR1 SGHKS, CDR2 YYEKEE (reference sequence). Trimming left V 1 base short and J 5 bases short, with 13 bases between. The CDR3 spans 15 residues. CDR3 amino acids: CASSLLATAYQPQHF. CDR3 nucleotides: TGTGCCAGCAGCTTGCTGGCGACAGCTTATCAGCCCCAGCATTTT.